This T cell receptor (beta chain) was profiled in a study of blood T cell repertoires in COVID-19. Study overall: COVID-19 samples, acute and convalescent, were from the United States, Italy and Spain. PBMCs, B-cell-depleted T cells, or T cells provided the cDNA or gDNA that made up the material.

Original handling: It was from reference gene primer amplification that nucleated cell counts were estimated. The repertoire was sequenced with immunoSEQ multiplex PCR; TCRdb's copy has only in-frame clones and lacks some. That table gives V, J and clone size, and the DNA gave D and trimming. The repertoire has some 320,000 clones, around 90% of them found once; the top ten carry 2.6%. A few counts support this clone. The cohort comprised adults aged about 18 to 90 years residing in about two dozen US areas. This CDR3 has 13 residues. Germline V gene data show CDR1 as SNHLY and CDR2 as FYNNEI. The V end lost 10 bases, the J end lost 0 bases, and 9 bases lay between the germline ends.

Material: PBMCs or T cells enriched from blood (not recorded which). The receptor was derived from a man aged 55 to 70 who had recovered from COVID-19. This chain uses TRBV2 with TRBJ2-2; D is possibly TRBD1 (5 bases). In DNA, the CDR3 is TGTGCCAAAAGACAGCCGAACACCGGGGAGCTGTTTTTT. Its translation is CAKRQPNTGELFF. The full variable domain, with the rest looked up from reference TRBV2 and TRBJ2-2, is EPEVTQTPSHQVTQMGQEVILRCVPISNHLYFYWYRQILGQKVEFLVSFYNNEISEKSEIFDDQFSVERPDGSNFTLKIRSTKLEDSAMYFCAKRQPNTGELFFGEGSRLTVL.